The rows below give T cell receptor beta chains drawn from one sample of a study of cytomegalovirus exposure and HLA in healthy donors. Some clones are missing from TCRdb's copy, which holds only in-frame ones; the method was immunoSEQ multiplex PCR. The sample includes roughly 200,000 clones, roughly 81% of them seen just once. The material sequenced was PBMCs. All receptors come from a woman aged 25 to 39 in good health and CMV-seronegative. Both conserved end residues are part of each CDR3. A D gene is named only where the DNA matches it firmly. Only some rows state a clone size, as once, few, many or a class for expanded clones.

v_gene,d_gene,len,j_gene,abundance,CDR3nt,CDR3aa
TRBV5-1,TRBD1,13,TRBJ1-2,NA,TGCGCCAGCAGCTCGGACAGGGGAAATGGCTACACCTTC,CASSSDRGNGYTF
TRBV27,TRBD2,16,TRBJ2-3,once,TGTGCCAGCATCCCCTTCCCGGGACTAGGCACAGATACGCAGTATTTT,CASIPFPGLGTDTQYF
TRBV5-4,NA,15,TRBJ1-3,NA,TGTGCCAGCAGCTTGGAAAACAGGGTCGGAAACACCATATATTTT,CASSLENRVGNTIYF
TRBV28,TRBD1,18,TRBJ1-2,NA,TGTGCCAGCAGGCAGAACTACAGGGGGCGGTTAGGTAACTATGGCTACACCTTC,CASRQNYRGRLGNYGYTF
TRBV6-5,NA,15,TRBJ2-7,once,TGTGCCAGCAGGTCCCAGAGGGGGGGGCTGAACGAGCAGTACTTC,CASRSQRGGLNEQYF
TRBV13,NA,13,TRBJ2-7,once,TGTGCCAGCAGCTTAATATCTTTCAGAGAGCAGTACTTC,CASSLISFREQYF
TRBV6-5,TRBD2,15,TRBJ2-7,NA,TGTGCCAGCAGTTTAATAGCGGGAGGCGCCTACGAGCAGTACTTC,CASSLIAGGAYEQYF
TRBV30,NA,12,TRBJ1-1,NA,TGTGCCTGGAGTGTACGTGGTAGTCGAGCTTTCTTT,CAWSVRGSRAFF
TRBV14,NA,14,TRBJ2-1,NA,TGTGCCAGCAGCCAAGAACTCGCCTACAATGAGCAGTTCTTC,CASSQELAYNEQFF
TRBV10-3,NA,13,TRBJ1-1,NA,TGTGCCATCAGTGACAGGGAAAGAGGTGAAGCTTTCTTT,CAISDRERGEAFF
TRBV9,TRBD1,14,TRBJ2-5,NA,TGTGCCAGCAGCGTAGGACAGGGGGGGGAGACCCAGTACTTC,CASSVGQGGETQYF
TRBV28,TRBD1,14,TRBJ2-7,few,TGTGCCAGCAGTGGGAGACAGGGAAGCTACGAGCAGTACTTC,CASSGRQGSYEQYF
TRBV7-2,TRBD2,15,TRBJ2-7,NA,TGTGCCAGCAGCGGCAGACTAGCGGGAAGATACGAGCAGTACTTC,CASSGRLAGRYEQYF
TRBV7-2,NA,16,TRBJ2-4,NA,TGTGCCAGCAGCCTCAGGGATCCAATAGCCAAAAACATTCAGTACTTC,CASSLRDPIAKNIQYF
TRBV18,NA,15,TRBJ2-2,NA,TGTGCCAGCTCACCACCGCGGCAGGGGTCCGGGGAGCTGTTTTTT,CASSPPRQGSGELFF
TRBV2,NA,12,TRBJ2-1,NA,TGTGCCAGCAGTGACAGGGGTCGTGAGCAGTTCTTC,CASSDRGREQFF
TRBV7-9,NA,14,TRBJ2-1,NA,TGTGCCAGCAGCGCAGGAAGCTCCTACAATGAGCAGTTCTTC,CASSAGSSYNEQFF
TRBV5-1,NA,13,TRBJ2-2,NA,TGCGCCTGCGGACCCAGGGGTACCGGGGAGCTGTTTTTT,CACGPRGTGELFF
TRBV27,TRBD2,16,TRBJ2-1,NA,TGTGCCAGCAGTTCCTTGACTAGCGGGAGCTGGTATGAGCAGTTCTTC,CASSSLTSGSWYEQFF
TRBV6-5,NA,12,TRBJ2-3,few,TGTGCCAGCAGATTGAGTGCAGATACGCAGTATTTT,CASRLSADTQYF
TRBV28,NA,15,TRBJ2-7,NA,TGTGCCAGCAGTTTAGGTGCGGCAGGGGAAGACGAGCAGTACTTC,CASSLGAAGEDEQYF
TRBV6-5,TRBD2,12,TRBJ2-7,NA,TGTGCCGCGGCGGGGGTTGGACGCGAGCAGTACTTC,CAAAGVGREQYF
TRBV9,TRBD2,15,TRBJ2-1,NA,TGTGCCAGCAGTGCTAGCAGCGGGGGGTGGGATGAGCAGTTCTTC,CASSASSGGWDEQFF
TRBV28,NA,13,TRBJ1-4,NA,TGTGCCAGCAAGTCAGGGTTGGGTGAAAAACTGTTTTTT,CASKSGLGEKLFF
TRBV18,NA,15,TRBJ1-2,NA,TGTGCCAGCTCACGTTCCGGGACAAATAGCTATGGCTACACCTTC,CASSRSGTNSYGYTF
TRBV11-2,TRBD1,14,TRBJ2-5,NA,TGTGCCAGCAGCATAGGACAGGCCAAAGAGACCCAGTACTTC,CASSIGQAKETQYF
TRBV6-1,NA,15,TRBJ1-5,once,TGTGCCAGCAGTGAAGCCGGGCAGGGTACTCCGCCCCAGCATTTT,CASSEAGQGTPPQHF
TRBV2,NA,13,TRBJ1-1,NA,TGTGCCAGCAGTCCGCGGGAGAACACTGAAGCTTTCTTT,CASSPRENTEAFF
TRBV28,TRBD1,13,TRBJ1-2,NA,TGTGCCAGCAGTCTACAGGGGAACTATGGCTACACCTTC,CASSLQGNYGYTF
TRBV2,TRBD2,20,TRBJ2-3,NA,TGTGCCAGCAGTCCTCGCTCCCCTCTAGCGGGGGGGATAGGCACAGATACGCAGTATTTT,CASSPRSPLAGGIGTDTQYF
TRBV30,TRBD2,16,TRBJ2-5,few,TGTGCCTGGAGCCCATCTAGCGGGGGGGCCCAAGAGACCCAGTACTTC,CAWSPSSGGAQETQYF
TRBV5-5,NA,15,TRBJ1-6,NA,TGTGCCAGCAGCAGACCGACCGGGTATAATTCACCCCTCCACTTT,CASSRPTGYNSPLHF
TRBV19,TRBD1,15,TRBJ2-2,NA,TGTGCCAGTAGTCGCCGGACAGGGGACACCGGGGAGCTGTTTTTT,CASSRRTGDTGELFF
TRBV28,TRBD1,16,TRBJ1-1,NA,TGTGCCAGCAGTTACCCTCCCGGGACAGCCAACACTGAAGCTTTCTTT,CASSYPPGTANTEAFF
TRBV5-1,NA,15,TRBJ1-5,NA,TGCGCCAGCAGCTTGGAGGCAGGGGCGGGTCAGCCCCAGCATTTT,CASSLEAGAGQPQHF
TRBV25-1,TRBD1,15,TRBJ1-3,NA,TGTGCCAGCAGTACGCCGGGACAGGGGGACAACACCATATATTTT,CASSTPGQGDNTIYF
TRBV29-1,TRBD1,14,TRBJ1-1,NA,TGCAGCGCCCGACAGGGGCCCCAGAACACTGAAGCTTTCTTT,CSARQGPQNTEAFF
TRBV4-1,TRBD1,14,TRBJ2-7,NA,TGCGCCAGCAGCCAAGTGGGGACAGGCGACGAGCAGTACTTC,CASSQVGTGDEQYF
TRBV14,TRBD1,16,TRBJ2-3,once,TGTGCCAGCAGCCCCCCCGGGACAGTCATTTGGTGGTTTCAGTATTTT,CASSPPGTVIWWFQYF
TRBV15,NA,18,TRBJ2-7,NA,TGTGCCACCAGCAGAGATCATTTCTATGACAGGCCGGCCTACGAGCAGTACTTC,CATSRDHFYDRPAYEQYF
TRBV6-6,TRBD2,14,TRBJ2-3,NA,TGTGCCAGCAGGCCGGGAGGGCGCACAGATACGCAGTATTTT,CASRPGGRTDTQYF
TRBV11-1,TRBD2,14,TRBJ2-1,NA,TGTGCCAGCAGCACCGCTAGCGGGGACAATGAGCAGTTCTTC,CASSTASGDNEQFF